This T cell receptor beta chain emerged from a study of vaccination effects on CD4 cells after COVID-19. Study-level information: Post-vaccine draws lagged the second dose by a median of 72 days. Study-wide findings and caveats: Convalescents showed post-vaccine spike-reactive clones that were mainly new vaccine-induced clones.

Method: immunoSEQ multiplex PCR; TCRdb's copy keeps in-frame clones and lacks some. The data hold some 31,000 clones, with roughly four fifths observed a single time. To note about this clone: The antigen is not known.

Following an approximately 10-day culture, CD4+ T cells were purified. PCR showed that the person got SARS-CoV-2 infection at some point between March and December 2020. Participants each got two BNT162b2 or mRNA-1273 vaccine doses. The V end lost 2 bases, the J end lost 3 bases, and 10 bases lay between the germline ends. The CDR3 spans 14 residues. Germline loops: CDR1 MNHEY, CDR2 SMNVEV (reference sequence). Source: CD4+ T cells from PBMCs cultured without peptide, taken after COVID-19 vaccination. The clonotype comes from a human donor who had a prior SARS-CoV-2 infection. The V gene is TRBV27, the J gene TRBJ1-1; perhaps TRBD1 as D (5 bases). CDR3 DNA sequence: TGTGCCAGCAGTTTACGGGGGGTGTACACTGAAGCTTTCTTT. Its protein is CASSLRGVYTEAFF.